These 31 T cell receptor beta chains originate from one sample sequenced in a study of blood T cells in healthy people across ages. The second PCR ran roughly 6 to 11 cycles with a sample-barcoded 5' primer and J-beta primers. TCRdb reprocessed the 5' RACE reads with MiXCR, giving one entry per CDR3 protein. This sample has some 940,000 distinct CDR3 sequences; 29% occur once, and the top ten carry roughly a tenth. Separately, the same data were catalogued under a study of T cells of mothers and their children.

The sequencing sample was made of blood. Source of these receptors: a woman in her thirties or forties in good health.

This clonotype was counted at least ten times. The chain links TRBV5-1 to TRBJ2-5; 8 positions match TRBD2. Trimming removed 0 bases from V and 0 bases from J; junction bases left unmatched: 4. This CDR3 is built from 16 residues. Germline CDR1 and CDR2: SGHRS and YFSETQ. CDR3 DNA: TGCGCCAGCAGCTTGGGTCCTAGCGGGTACCAAGAGACCCAGTACTTC. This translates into CASSLGPSGYQETQYF.

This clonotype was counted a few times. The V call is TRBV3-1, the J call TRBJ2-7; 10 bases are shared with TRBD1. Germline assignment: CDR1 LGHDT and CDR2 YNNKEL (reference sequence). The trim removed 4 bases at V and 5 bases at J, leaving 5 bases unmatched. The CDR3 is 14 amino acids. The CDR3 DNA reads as TGTGCCAGCAGCCCCGGGACAGGGGTCCACGAGCAGTACTTC. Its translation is CASSPGTGVHEQYF.

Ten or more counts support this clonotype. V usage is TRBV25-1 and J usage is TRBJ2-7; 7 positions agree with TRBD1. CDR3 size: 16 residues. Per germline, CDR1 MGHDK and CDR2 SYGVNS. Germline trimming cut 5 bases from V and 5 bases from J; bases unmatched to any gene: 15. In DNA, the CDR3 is TGTGCCAGCAGTCCCACCGGACAGGTGGCCGGAAACGAGCAGTACTTC. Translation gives CASSPTGQVAGNEQYF.

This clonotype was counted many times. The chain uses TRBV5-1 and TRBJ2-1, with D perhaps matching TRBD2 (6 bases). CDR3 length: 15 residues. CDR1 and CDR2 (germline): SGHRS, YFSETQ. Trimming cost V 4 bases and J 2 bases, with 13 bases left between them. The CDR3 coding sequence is TGCGCCAGCAGCCCGGACGGGGGTACCTACAATGAGCAGTTCTTC. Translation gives CASSPDGGTYNEQFF.

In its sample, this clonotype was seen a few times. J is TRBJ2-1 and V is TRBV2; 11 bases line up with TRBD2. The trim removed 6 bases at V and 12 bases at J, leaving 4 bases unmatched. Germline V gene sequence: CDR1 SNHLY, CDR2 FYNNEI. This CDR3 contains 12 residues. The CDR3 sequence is CASRLAGAAQFF. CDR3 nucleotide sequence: TGTGCCAGCAGACTAGCGGGGGCTGCGCAGTTCTTC.

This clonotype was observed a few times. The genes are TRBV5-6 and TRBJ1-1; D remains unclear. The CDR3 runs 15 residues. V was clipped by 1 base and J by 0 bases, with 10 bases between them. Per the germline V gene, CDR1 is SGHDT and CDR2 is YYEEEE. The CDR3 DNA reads TGTGCCAGCAGCTTGATTGCAGTCTTGAACACTGAAGCTTTCTTT. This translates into CASSLIAVLNTEAFF.

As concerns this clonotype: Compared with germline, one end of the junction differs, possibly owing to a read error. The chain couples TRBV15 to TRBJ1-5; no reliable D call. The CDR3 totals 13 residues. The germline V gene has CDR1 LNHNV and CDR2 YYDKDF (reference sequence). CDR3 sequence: CATSPRSNRPQHF. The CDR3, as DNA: TGTGCCACCAGCCCCAGGAGCAATCGGCCCCAGCATTTT.

CDR3 protein: CAAGGLDEKLFF. The CDR3 DNA reads as TGTGCCGCGGGGGGGCTGGATGAAAAACTGTTTTTT. The chain is built from TRBV27 and TRBJ1-4, with D tentatively TRBD1 (6 bases). This CDR3 contains 12 residues. V was trimmed by 11 bases and J by 6 bases, leaving 13 bases between them. The germline V gene has CDR1 MNHEY and CDR2 SMNVEV (reference sequence). Together with reference TRBV27 and TRBJ1-4, the CDR3 gives the full variable domain: EAQVTQNPRYLITVTGKKLTVTCSQNMNHEYMSWYRQDPGLGLRQIYYSMNVEVTDKGDVPEGYKVSRKEKRNFPLILESPSPNQTSLYFCAAGGLDEKLFFGSGTQLSVL.

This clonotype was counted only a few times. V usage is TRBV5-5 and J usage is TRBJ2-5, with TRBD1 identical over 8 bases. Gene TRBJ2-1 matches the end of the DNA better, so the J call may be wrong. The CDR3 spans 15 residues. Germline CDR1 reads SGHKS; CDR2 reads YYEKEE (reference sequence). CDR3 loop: CASSRDRGVQETQFF. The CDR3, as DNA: TGTGCCAGCAGCCGCGACAGGGGCGTTCAAGAGACCCAGTTCTTC.

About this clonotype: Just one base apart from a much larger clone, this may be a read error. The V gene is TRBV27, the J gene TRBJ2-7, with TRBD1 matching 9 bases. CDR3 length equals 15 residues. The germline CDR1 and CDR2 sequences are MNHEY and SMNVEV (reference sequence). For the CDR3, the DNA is TGTGCCAGCAGTTTCTCGGGACAGGGAGTCTACGGGCAGTACTTC. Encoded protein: CASSFSGQGVYGQYF.

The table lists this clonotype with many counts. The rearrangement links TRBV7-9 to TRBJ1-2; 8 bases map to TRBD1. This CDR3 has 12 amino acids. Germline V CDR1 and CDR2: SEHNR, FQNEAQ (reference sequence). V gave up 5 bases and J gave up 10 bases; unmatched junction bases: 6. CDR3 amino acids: CASSLGQGFYTF. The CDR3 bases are TGTGCCAGCAGCCTTGGACAGGGCTTCTACACCTTC.

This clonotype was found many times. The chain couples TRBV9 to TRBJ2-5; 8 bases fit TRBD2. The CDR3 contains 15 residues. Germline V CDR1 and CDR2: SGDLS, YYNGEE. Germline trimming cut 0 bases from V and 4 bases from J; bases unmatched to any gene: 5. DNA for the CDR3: TGTGCCAGCAGCGTAGCGGGGGGGCCGGGAGAGACCCAGTACTTC. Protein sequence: CASSVAGGPGETQYF.

CDR3 in amino acids: CASSLPSGGLKRADTQYF. The CDR3 DNA follows: TGTGCCAGCAGTTTACCGAGCGGGGGATTGAAGAGAGCAGATACGCAGTATTTT. The J gene is TRBJ2-3, the V gene TRBV12-3 or TRBV12-4; 8 positions agree with TRBD2. With V trimmed by 2 bases and J by 4 bases, 14 bases remained unmatched. The CDR3 contains 18 residues.

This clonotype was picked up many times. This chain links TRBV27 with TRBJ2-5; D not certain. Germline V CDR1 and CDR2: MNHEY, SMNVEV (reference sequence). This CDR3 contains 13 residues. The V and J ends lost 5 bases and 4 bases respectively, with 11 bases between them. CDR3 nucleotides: TGTGCCAGCAGTCCTCGGTACGGAGAGACCCAGTACTTC. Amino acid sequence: CASSPRYGETQYF.

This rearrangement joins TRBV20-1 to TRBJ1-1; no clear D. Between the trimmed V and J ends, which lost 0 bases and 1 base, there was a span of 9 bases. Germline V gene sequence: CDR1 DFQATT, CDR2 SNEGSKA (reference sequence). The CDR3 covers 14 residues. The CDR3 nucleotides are TGCAGTGCTAGAGATCACTTACAGAACACTGAAGCTTTCTTT. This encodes CSARDHLQNTEAFF.

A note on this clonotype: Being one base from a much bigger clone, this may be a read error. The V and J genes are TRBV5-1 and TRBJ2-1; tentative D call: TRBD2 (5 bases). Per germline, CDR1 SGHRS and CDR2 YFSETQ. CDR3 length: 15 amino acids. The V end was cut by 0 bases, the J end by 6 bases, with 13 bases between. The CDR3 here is CASSLVSGSTNEQFF. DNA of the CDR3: TGCGCCAGCAGCTTGGTGTCGGGGTCAACCAATGAGCAGTTCTTC.

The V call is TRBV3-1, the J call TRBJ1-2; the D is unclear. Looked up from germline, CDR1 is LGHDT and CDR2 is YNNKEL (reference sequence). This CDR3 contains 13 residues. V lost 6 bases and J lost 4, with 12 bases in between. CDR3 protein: CASSPGRFYGYTF. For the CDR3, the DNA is TGTGCCAGCAGTCCAGGACGATTCTATGGCTACACCTTC.

CDR3 in DNA: TGTGCCAGCGAAGGCAACGGTAACGTTCAGCCCCAGCATTTT. This encodes CASEGNGNVQPQHF. The rearrangement links TRBV28 to TRBJ1-5; D unresolved. The CDR3 consists of 14 residues. Germline V CDR1 and CDR2: MDHEN, SYDVKM. The V end lost 8 bases, the J end lost 6 bases, and 17 bases lay between the germline ends.

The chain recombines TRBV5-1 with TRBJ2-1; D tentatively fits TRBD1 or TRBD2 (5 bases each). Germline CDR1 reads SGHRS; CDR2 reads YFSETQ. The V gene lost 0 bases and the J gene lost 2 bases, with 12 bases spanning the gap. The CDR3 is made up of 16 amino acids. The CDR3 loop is CASSLGAGRAYNEQFF. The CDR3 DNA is TGCGCCAGCAGCTTGGGGGCAGGGAGAGCCTACAATGAGCAGTTCTTC.

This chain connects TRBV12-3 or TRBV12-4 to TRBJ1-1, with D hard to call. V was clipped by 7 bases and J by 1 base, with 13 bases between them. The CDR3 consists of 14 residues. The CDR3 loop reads CASTLQRANTEAFF. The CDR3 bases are TGTGCCAGCACTCTTCAGCGGGCGAACACTGAAGCTTTCTTT.

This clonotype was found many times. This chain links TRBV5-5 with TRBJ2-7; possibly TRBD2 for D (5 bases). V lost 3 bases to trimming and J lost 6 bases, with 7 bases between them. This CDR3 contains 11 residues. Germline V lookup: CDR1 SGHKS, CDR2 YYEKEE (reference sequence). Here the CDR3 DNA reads TGTGCCAGCAGCTATACTAGCGAGCAGTACTTC. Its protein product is CASSYTSEQYF.

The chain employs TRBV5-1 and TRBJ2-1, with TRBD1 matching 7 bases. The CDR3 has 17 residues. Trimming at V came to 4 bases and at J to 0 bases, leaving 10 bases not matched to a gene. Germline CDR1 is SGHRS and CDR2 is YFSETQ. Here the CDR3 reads CASSPRGRMSSYNEQFF. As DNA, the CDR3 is TGCGCCAGCAGCCCGAGGGGGCGGATGAGCTCCTACAATGAGCAGTTCTTC.

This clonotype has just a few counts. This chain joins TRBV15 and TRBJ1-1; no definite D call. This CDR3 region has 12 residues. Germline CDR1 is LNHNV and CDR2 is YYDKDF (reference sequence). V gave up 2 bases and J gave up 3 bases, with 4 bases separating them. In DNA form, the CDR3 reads TGTGCCACCAGCAGAACGGACACTGAAGCTTTCTTT. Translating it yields CATSRTDTEAFF.

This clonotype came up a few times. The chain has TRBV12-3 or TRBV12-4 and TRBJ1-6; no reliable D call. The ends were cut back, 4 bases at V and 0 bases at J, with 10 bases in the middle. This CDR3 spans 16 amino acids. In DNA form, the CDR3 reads TGTGCCAGCAGTTGGGTAGGGAGCTCCTATAATTCACCCCTCCACTTT. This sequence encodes CASSWVGSSYNSPLHF.

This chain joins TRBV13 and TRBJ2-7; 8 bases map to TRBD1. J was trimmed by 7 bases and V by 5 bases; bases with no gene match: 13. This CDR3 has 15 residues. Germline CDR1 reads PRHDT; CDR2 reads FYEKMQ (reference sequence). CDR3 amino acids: CASSPGQGPNNEQYF. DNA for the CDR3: TGTGCCAGCAGCCCTGGACAGGGCCCCAACAATGAGCAGTACTTC.

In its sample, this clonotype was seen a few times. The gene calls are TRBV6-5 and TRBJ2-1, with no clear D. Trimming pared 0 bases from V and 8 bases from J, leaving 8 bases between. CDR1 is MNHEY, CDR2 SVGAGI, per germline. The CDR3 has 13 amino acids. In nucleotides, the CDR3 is TGTGCCAGCAGTTACTCTAGGTTGGATGAGCAGTTCTTC. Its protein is CASSYSRLDEQFF.

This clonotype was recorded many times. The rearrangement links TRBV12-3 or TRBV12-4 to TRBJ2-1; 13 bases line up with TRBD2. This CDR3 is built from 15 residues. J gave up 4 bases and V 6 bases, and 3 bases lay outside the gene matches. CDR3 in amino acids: CASRQTSGGYNEQFF. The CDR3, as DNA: TGTGCCAGCAGGCAGACTAGCGGGGGGTACAATGAGCAGTTCTTC.

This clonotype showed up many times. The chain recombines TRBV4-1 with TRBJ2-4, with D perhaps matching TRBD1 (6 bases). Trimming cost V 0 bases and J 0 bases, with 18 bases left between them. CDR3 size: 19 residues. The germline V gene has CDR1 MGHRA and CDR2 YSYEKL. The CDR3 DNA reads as TGCGCCAGCAGCCAAGATGCACAGGGATGGGAAGTAGCCAAAAACATTCAGTACTTC. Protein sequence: CASSQDAQGWEVAKNIQYF.

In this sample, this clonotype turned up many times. The CDR3 sequence is CASSLQGQYGSYEQYF. For the CDR3, the DNA is TGTGCCAGCAGCCTCCAGGGGCAATACGGGTCCTACGAGCAGTACTTC. The chain combines TRBV12-3 or TRBV12-4 with TRBJ2-7; the D gene is possibly TRBD1 (6 bases). V was pared by 6 bases and J by 1 base, with 19 bases between. This CDR3 has 16 residues.

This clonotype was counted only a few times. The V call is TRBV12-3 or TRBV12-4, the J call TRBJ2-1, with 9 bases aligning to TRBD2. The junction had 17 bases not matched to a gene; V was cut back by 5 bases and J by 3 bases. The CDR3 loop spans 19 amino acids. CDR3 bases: TGTGCCAGCAGTCAACCAAGTGACCGGGCGACTAGCGGCTACAATGAGCAGTTCTTC. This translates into CASSQPSDRATSGYNEQFF.

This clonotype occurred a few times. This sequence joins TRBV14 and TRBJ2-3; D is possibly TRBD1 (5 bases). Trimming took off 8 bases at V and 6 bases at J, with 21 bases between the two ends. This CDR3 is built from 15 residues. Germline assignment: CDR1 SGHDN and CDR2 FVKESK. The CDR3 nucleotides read TGTGCCAGCGGGATAGGGCAGGGTTTCTACGATACGCAGTATTTT. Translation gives CASGIGQGFYDTQYF.